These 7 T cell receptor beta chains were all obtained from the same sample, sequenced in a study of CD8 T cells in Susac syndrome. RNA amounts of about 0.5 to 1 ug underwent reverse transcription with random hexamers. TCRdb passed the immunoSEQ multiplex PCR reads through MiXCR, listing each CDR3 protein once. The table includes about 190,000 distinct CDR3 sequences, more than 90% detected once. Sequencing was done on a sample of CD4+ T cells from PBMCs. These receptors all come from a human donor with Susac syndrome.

Here the CDR3 DNA reads TGCAGTGCTAGAGAACAGGGTTATGCTGGCTACACCTTC. Protein product: CSAREQGYAGYTF. V and J are TRBV20-1 and TRBJ1-2, with D possibly being TRBD1 (6 bases). Germline lookup yields CDR1 DFQATT and CDR2 SNEGSKA (reference sequence). The V end was cut by 0 bases, the J end by 7 bases, with 12 bases between. CDR3 size: 13 residues.

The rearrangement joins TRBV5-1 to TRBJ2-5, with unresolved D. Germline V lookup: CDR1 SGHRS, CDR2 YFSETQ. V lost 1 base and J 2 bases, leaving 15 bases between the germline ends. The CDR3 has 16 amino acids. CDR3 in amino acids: CASSLLTVLGQETQYF. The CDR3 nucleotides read TGCGCCAGCAGCTTGTTGACCGTACTCGGTCAAGAGACCCAGTACTTC.

The CDR3 nucleotides read TGTGCCAGCAGCCCGGCGCAGGGATCCACTGAAGCTTTCTTT. It encodes CASSPAQGSTEAFF. V and J are TRBV3-1 and TRBJ1-1; maybe TRBD1 (5 bases). Germline V lookup: CDR1 LGHDT, CDR2 YNNKEL (reference sequence). This CDR3 is built from 14 residues. The V gene lost 4 bases and the J gene lost 4 bases, with 13 bases spanning the gap.

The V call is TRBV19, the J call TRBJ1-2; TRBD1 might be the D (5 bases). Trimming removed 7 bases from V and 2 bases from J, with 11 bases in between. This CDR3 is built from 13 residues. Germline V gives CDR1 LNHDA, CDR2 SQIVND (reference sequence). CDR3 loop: CASIAGWNYGYTF. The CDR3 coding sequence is TGTGCCAGTATCGCAGGGTGGAACTATGGCTACACCTTC.

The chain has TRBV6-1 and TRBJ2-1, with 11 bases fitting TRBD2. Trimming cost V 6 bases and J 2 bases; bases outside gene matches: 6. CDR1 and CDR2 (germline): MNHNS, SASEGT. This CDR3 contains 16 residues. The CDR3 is CASSRLAGSTYNEQFF. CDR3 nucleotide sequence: TGTGCCAGCAGCAGACTAGCGGGGAGCACCTACAATGAGCAGTTCTTC.

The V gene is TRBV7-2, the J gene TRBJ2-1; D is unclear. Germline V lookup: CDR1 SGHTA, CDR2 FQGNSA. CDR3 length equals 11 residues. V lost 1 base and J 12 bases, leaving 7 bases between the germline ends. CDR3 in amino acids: CASSLESAQFF. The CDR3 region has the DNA TGTGCCAGCAGCTTAGAATCTGCGCAGTTCTTC.

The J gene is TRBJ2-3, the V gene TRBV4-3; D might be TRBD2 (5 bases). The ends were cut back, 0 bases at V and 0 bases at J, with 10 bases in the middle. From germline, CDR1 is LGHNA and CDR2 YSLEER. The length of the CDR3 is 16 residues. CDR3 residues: CASSQDGGPSTDTQYF. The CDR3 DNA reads TGCGCCAGCAGCCAAGATGGCGGGCCCAGCACAGATACGCAGTATTTT.